This passage covers 10 T cell receptor beta chains from one sample sequenced in a study of technical replicates of blood from a handful of donors. Here immunoSEQ multiplex PCR was the method, and the copy in TCRdb shows in-frame clones only, minus some. In the table there are under 110,000 clones, over 95% of which are singletons. Sequencing was carried out using T cells isolated from PBMCs. These receptors all come from a human donor in good health.

The chain joins TRBV29-1 to TRBJ2-7, with 8 bases fitting TRBD1. Germline V gene sequence: CDR1 SQVTM, CDR2 ANQGSEA. J gave up 0 bases and V 4 bases, and 11 bases lay outside the gene matches. This CDR3 has 16 residues. CDR3 sequence reads: CSVGAVGQGASYEQYF. The CDR3 region has the DNA TGCAGCGTTGGGGCTGTTGGGCAGGGGGCCTCCTACGAGCAGTACTTC.

V is TRBV27 and J is TRBJ1-2, with TRBD1 matching over 10 bases. CDR1 is MNHEY and CDR2 is SMNVEV in the germline V gene (reference sequence). The V and J ends lost 5 bases and 7 bases, in that order; junction bases with no gene match: 13. This CDR3 has 16 amino acids. CDR3 bases: TGTGCCAGCAGTACCACCGGGACAGGGGTTTTAAGTGGCTACACCTTC. Amino acid sequence: CASSTTGTGVLSGYTF.

This chain links TRBV28 with TRBJ2-1; D not certain. V gave up 4 bases and J gave up 6 bases, with 4 bases separating them. Per the germline V gene, CDR1 is MDHEN and CDR2 is SYDVKM. The CDR3 sequence is 11 residues long. The CDR3 is CASSSSNEQFF. The DNA for the CDR3 is TGTGCCAGCAGTTCTTCCAATGAGCAGTTCTTC. The full variable domain, completed using reference TRBV28 and TRBJ2-1, is DVKVTQSSRYLVKRTGEKVFLECVQDMDHENMFWYRQDPGLGLRLIYFSYDVKMKEKGDIPEGYSVSREKKERFSLILESASTNQTSMYLCASSSSNEQFFGPGTRLTVL.

The chain combines TRBV4-1 with TRBJ2-7; a weak D match, TRBD2 (6 bases). The CDR3 contains 17 residues. Germline-derived CDR1 and CDR2 are MGHRA and YSYEKL. V was shortened by 0 bases and J by 4 bases, with 19 bases between the two germline ends. The CDR3 bases are TGCGCCAGCAGCCAAGATCTCGTTGCGGGGCGACTATACGAGCAGTACTTC. Encoded protein: CASSQDLVAGRLYEQYF.

The chain links TRBV7-6 to TRBJ2-3; 10 bases align to TRBD2. With V trimmed by 2 bases and J by 6 bases, 8 bases remained unmatched. CDR1 is SGHVS, CDR2 FNYEAQ, per germline. This CDR3 is built from 16 residues. The CDR3, as DNA: TGTGCCAGCAGCTTAATGAGCGGGGGGGCAGGCGATACGCAGTATTTT. Translating it yields CASSLMSGGAGDTQYF.

The gene calls are TRBV14 and TRBJ2-1; D not resolved. CDR1 is SGHDN and CDR2 is FVKESK in the germline V gene. V was pared by 0 bases and J by 0 bases, with 6 bases between. The CDR3 covers 15 residues. The CDR3 nucleotides read TGTGCCAGCAGCCAAGACCGGAGCTCCTACAATGAGCAGTTCTTC. It encodes CASSQDRSSYNEQFF.

This clone was observed a single time. The V call is TRBV6-1, the J call TRBJ2-4, with D uncertain. Deletions cut 1 base from V and 12 bases from J, with 16 bases between. The germline gives CDR1 MNHNS, CDR2 SASEGT. The CDR3 extends over 14 amino acids. Here the CDR3 reads CASSEGGPRVGQYF. DNA for the CDR3: TGTGCCAGCAGTGAAGGCGGCCCCCGGGTCGGTCAGTACTTC.

The chain uses TRBV18 and TRBJ1-2, with TRBD1 matching over 8 bases. J gave up 10 bases and V 0 bases, and 7 bases lay outside the gene matches. The CDR3 sequence is 14 residues long. Germline loops: CDR1 KGHSH, CDR2 LQKENI. CDR3 DNA: TGTGCCAGCTCACCACCGGGGACAGGCCGACTCTACACCTTC. Translated: CASSPPGTGRLYTF.

This clone was observed once. The V call is TRBV14, the J call TRBJ1-1, with D unresolved. The V gene lost 4 bases and the J gene lost 5 bases, with 5 bases spanning the gap. This CDR3 is 11 amino acids long. Germline values: CDR1 SGHDN, CDR2 FVKESK. CDR3 bases: TGTGCCAGCAGCCTCGGGACTGAAGCTTTCTTT. It is translated as CASSLGTEAFF. The full variable domain, with the rest looked up from reference TRBV14 and TRBJ1-1, is EAGVTQFPSHSVIEKGQTVTLRCDPISGHDNLYWYRRVMGKEIKFLLHFVKESKQDESGMPNNRFLAERTGGTYSTLKVQPAELEDSGVYFCASSLGTEAFFGQGTRLTVV.

V is TRBV11-2 and J is TRBJ2-7; 9 bases agree with TRBD2. This CDR3 comprises 19 residues. CDR1 SGHAT and CDR2 FQNNGV come from the germline V gene. V shed 0 bases and J 0 bases; nucleotides not matched to a gene: 12. CDR3 loop: CASSLDKLVASGNSYEQYF. The DNA for the CDR3 is TGTGCCAGCAGCTTAGACAAGTTGGTCGCTAGCGGGAACTCCTACGAGCAGTACTTC.